Listed below are T cell receptor beta chains from one sample, sequenced in a study of T cell changes during pregnancy in multiple sclerosis. Sequencing was performed with immunoSEQ multiplex PCR; in TCRdb, only in-frame clones are kept and a portion is missing. The sample includes about 68,000 clones, 80% to 95% of them seen just once. This specimen was peripheral blood, taken after pregnancy. The receptors shown here come from a female donor in good health, enrolled as a control in a pregnancy study. Each CDR3 is given with its conserved first and last residue. Each record gives: J gene, V gene, CDR3 protein.

TRBJ1-5	TRBV10-3	CAISEAFNQPQHF
TRBJ1-2	TRBV19	CASRGQGANYGYTF
TRBJ2-1	TRBV20-1	CSARLGGEQFF
TRBJ2-6	TRBV7-8	CASSLQGGANVLTF
TRBJ1-2	TRBV6-1	CASSELQGDGYTF
TRBJ2-7	TRBV6-1	CASNPGQGAYEQYF
TRBJ2-7	TRBV7-2	CASSPSGSRYEQYF
TRBJ1-2	TRBV20-1	CSASGYTF
TRBJ1-6	TRBV7-9	CASSSLTGLHF
TRBJ2-3	TRBV21-1	CASILSGGSTDTQYF
TRBJ1-1	TRBV6-6	CASSPGTGVLNTEAFF
TRBJ1-2	TRBV7-2	CASSFLKSWTGAFRGYTF
TRBJ1-5	TRBV19	CASSRAVQPQHF
TRBJ1-4	TRBV6-6	CASSYGTGGEKLFF
TRBJ2-7	TRBV9	CASSLNGQIYEQYF
TRBJ2-7	TRBV4-3	CASSQGYREAVYEQYF
TRBJ1-1	TRBV11-3	CASSLQGRTEAFF
TRBJ1-1	TRBV19	CASSIDSLEAFF
TRBJ1-1	TRBV29-1	CSVDRANTEAFF
TRBJ2-5	TRBV28	CASTLSPGETQYF
TRBJ1-1	TRBV19	CASSISSWQTPGAFF
TRBJ2-1	TRBV9	CASSVASGGYYNEQFF
TRBJ2-3	TRBV5-1	CASSRDRGTDTQYF
TRBJ2-1	TRBV19	CASTPRGRSSYNEQFF
TRBJ2-7	TRBV6-5	CASRQGVEQYF
TRBJ2-3	TRBV14	CASSQGPRGGTDTQYF
TRBJ2-6	TRBV29-1	CSVEFGAGVGSGANVLTF
TRBJ2-3	TRBV2	CASSPRRGDTQYF
TRBJ1-6	TRBV2	CASRGDNLNNSPLHF
TRBJ1-2	TRBV6-1	CASTNRANYGYTF
TRBJ2-5	TRBV11-2	CASSERQGMETQYF
TRBJ2-7	TRBV11-2	CASSSTYEQYF
TRBJ2-5	TRBV5-1	CASSLAGGEEETQYF
TRBJ1-3	TRBV5-1	CASSEQGLYGNTIYF
TRBJ2-2	TRBV19	CASSIRGSGLRRNTGELFF
TRBJ1-6	TRBV11-2	CASSSGQGNSPLHF
TRBJ2-5	TRBV10-3	CAIGLTSEETQYF
TRBJ2-5	TRBV5-1	CASRQQETQYF
TRBJ2-7	TRBV27	CASSLDRSYEQYF
TRBJ2-3	TRBV5-1	CASSLDGTPNTDTQYF
TRBJ1-4	TRBV28	CASSPNPGQGHEKLFF
TRBJ1-1	TRBV4-1	CASSQNPGDWSEAFF
TRBJ2-1	TRBV18	CASSQGQTMYNEQFF
TRBJ2-1	TRBV6-4	CASSPTSGGADEQFF
TRBJ2-5	TRBV6-1	CASSSQTGGGETQYF
TRBJ1-1	TRBV7-2	CASSPLTGAGEAFF